This T cell receptor beta chain was found in a study of Graves' ophthalmopathy and Graves' hyperthyroidism. Study-level findings and limits: Blood samples also showed most expanded thyroid clonotypes exceeding 0.001 frequency. The model achieved approximately 71% sensitivity and 72.22% specificity for ophthalmopathy progression.

The germline gives CDR1 MNHEY, CDR2 SVGAGI. The junction had 7 bases not matched to a gene; V was cut back by 5 bases and J by 2 bases. The CDR3 covers 15 residues. On this clonotype itself: Its antigen is undetermined. A much larger clone differs from this one at a single base, so this may be a read error.

Transcripts of RNA were the source for amplifying TCR beta CDR3 regions. Following a first-round RT-PCR that used HTBI primers, a second-round multiplex PCR was carried out. Via MiXCR, TCRdb re-called the multiplex PCR reads, giving one row per CDR3 protein. The sample lists about 1.2 million distinct CDR3 sequences, about 40% occurring once. Clinicians diagnosed using symptoms, serum thyroxine, TRAb, thyroid ultrasound and orbital computed tomography. Material for sequencing was peripheral blood or thyroid tissue (not recorded which). This receptor was taken from an adult man with Graves' hyperthyroidism. The chain combines TRBV6-5 with TRBJ2-5; the match to TRBD1 covers 8 bases. CDR3: CASSPRDRSQETQYF. The CDR3 DNA reads TGTGCCAGCAGTCCCCGGGACAGGAGTCAAGAGACCCAGTACTTC.